This T cell receptor (beta chain) was captured by sequencing in a study of response to subunit inactivated influenza vaccine. TCRdb recomputed calls from the RT-PCR reads with MiXCR, one row per CDR3 protein. The sample lists 860,000 or so distinct CDR3 sequences; around 20% were seen once. Trimming removed 0 bases from V and 6 bases from J; junction bases left unmatched: 8. CDR3 size: 15 residues. From germline, CDR1 is SGHRS and CDR2 YFSETQ. The sample holds a few counts of this clonotype. Here the sequenced sample was PBMCs from blood, taken less than 6 days after vaccination. This TCR derives from a middle-aged man who received an inactivated influenza vaccine. The J gene is TRBJ2-7, the V gene TRBV5-1; 8 nucleotides agree with TRBD1. Written as DNA, the CDR3 is TGCGCCAGCAGCTTGGATGGACAGGGAGGTATCGAGCAGTACTTC. Its translation is CASSLDGQGGIEQYF. The full variable domain, its missing parts supplied by reference TRBV5-1 and TRBJ2-7, is KAGVTQTPRYLIKTRGQQVTLSCSPISGHRSVSWYQQTPGQGLQFLFEYFSETQRNKGNFPGRFSGRQFSNSRSEMNVSTLELGDSALYLCASSLDGQGGIEQYFGPGTRLTVT.